A selection of T cell receptor beta chains follows, all from one sample in a study of blood T cell repertoires in COVID-19. Profiled with immunoSEQ multiplex PCR; TCRdb holds only in-frame clones, not every one. Of 250,000 to 350,000 clones listed, roughly 86% are singletons. Sequencing used peripheral blood. The source of these receptors is a woman aged 45-60 years who had recovered from COVID-19. The CDR3 runs from the conserved cysteine through the conserved F or W. The D gene is left open where the match is weak. Rows may omit the clone size; those that give it use once, few, many or a size class.

>TRBJ2-2|NA|TRBD2|16|TRBV7-9
TGTGCCAGCAGCCCCGGGCCACTGGGGGGGACCGGGGAGCTGTTTTTT
CASSPGPLGGTGELFF
>TRBJ2-3|NA|TRBD2|15|TRBV23-1
TGCGCCAGCAGTCGGGCAGCGGGGGGTACAGATACGCAGTATTTT
CASSRAAGGTDTQYF
>TRBJ1-1|NA|NA|13|TRBV11-1
TGTGCCAGCAGCTTAAACAGGTATACTGAAGCTTTCTTT
CASSLNRYTEAFF
>TRBJ1-1|NA|NA|12|TRBV19
TGTGCCAGTAGAGACAGAGACACTGAAGCTTTCTTT
CASRDRDTEAFF
>TRBJ1-2|NA|NA|13|TRBV19
TGTGCCAGTAGGGCATTAGCCAACTATGGCTACACCTTC
CASRALANYGYTF
>TRBJ2-7|NA|TRBD1|13|TRBV29-1
TGCAGCGTTGGACAGGGGGTTACCTACGAGCAGTACTTC
CSVGQGVTYEQYF
>TRBJ1-3|NA|TRBD1|17|TRBV7-2
TGTGCCAGCAGCTTTAACCCGGACAGGGGCGGTGGAAACACCATATATTTT
CASSFNPDRGGGNTIYF
>TRBJ2-1|NA|TRBD2|19|TRBV12-5
TGTGCTAGTGGTTTGCGTGTTGGGACCGGACTAGCGGGAGGGCCGGAGCAGTTCTTC
CASGLRVGTGLAGGPEQFF
>TRBJ2-7|once|NA|16|TRBV12-2
TGTGCAAGTCGCTTAGCTGGGCTAGCGGGAGTCTACGAGCAGTACTTC
CASRLAGLAGVYEQYF
>TRBJ2-7|once|TRBD2|14|TRBV7-8
TGTGCCACCCTACAGACTAGCGGGAACTACGAGCAGTACTTC
CATLQTSGNYEQYF
>TRBJ2-1|NA|NA|17|TRBV4-3
TGCGCCAGCAGCCAAGATTGGGCCGGGGGATTCGGCAATGAGCAGTTCTTC
CASSQDWAGGFGNEQFF
>TRBJ1-4|NA|NA|16|TRBV5-5
TGTGCCAGCAGCTTGAGGAGTTCAGTCTTAAATGAAAAACTGTTTTTT
CASSLRSSVLNEKLFF
>TRBJ1-2|NA|NA|15|TRBV19
TGTGCCAGTAGTATCCGGGATCGAATTAACTATGGCTACACCTTC
CASSIRDRINYGYTF